The T cell receptor (beta chain) under discussion was sequenced for a study of OX40 agonist ivuxolimab in advanced cancers. About the study: Every 2 weeks, patients got intravenous ivuxolimab at one of six dose levels (0.01-10 mg/kg). Prior anti-PD-1, anti-PD-L1 or anti-CTLA-4 therapy did not bar entry, and less than 50% had some. Whole-study results and caveats: Clonal expansion was among the lowest in partial responders at 0.1-3.0 mg/kg, especially CD8+. Some patients without response likewise showed low normalized clonal expansion.

A remark on this clone: Its specificity is not known.

The V end was cut by 5 bases, the J end by 4 bases, with 15 bases between. The CDR3 covers 15 residues. Germline V gene data show CDR1 as SEHNR and CDR2 as FQNEAQ (reference sequence). Profiled with immunoSEQ multiplex PCR; TCRdb holds only in-frame clones, not every one. The sample lists tens of thousands of clones, roughly four fifths occurring once. The sequence derives from an adult with an advanced solid tumor such as melanoma, head and neck, liver or kidney cancer. This chain uses TRBV7-9 with TRBJ2-1; D unresolved. The sequencing used CD4+ or CD8+ T cells sorted from blood, collected in a trial of the OX40 agonist ivuxolimab. The CDR3 is CASSLAGILYNEQFF. CDR3 DNA: TGTGCCAGCAGCCTTGCTGGGATCTTATACAATGAGCAGTTCTTC.